These 3 T cell receptor beta chains were all obtained from the same sample, sequenced in a study of cytomegalovirus exposure and HLA in healthy donors. PCR primers comprised 60 Vbeta and 13 Jbeta primers. Libraries were prepared by immunoSEQ multiplex PCR; TCRdb keeps only in-frame clonotypes and omits some of them. Among approximately 88,000 clones, around 78% were seen once, and the ten largest hold over 4.5%. What was sequenced was PBMCs. The receptors stem from a man aged 18 to 29 in good health and CMV-seropositive.

This clone has a handful of counts. The rearrangement links TRBV5-4 to TRBJ2-1, with D uncertain. Germline V gives CDR1 SGHNT, CDR2 YYREEE (reference sequence). V gave up 0 bases and J gave up 8 bases, with 9 bases separating them. This CDR3 comprises 13 residues. The chain's CDR3 is CASSLEDSHEQFF. In DNA, the CDR3 is TGTGCCAGCAGCTTGGAAGACTCCCATGAGCAGTTCTTC.

This clone has a single count. This chain uses TRBV19 with TRBJ1-1; D is ambiguous. This CDR3 has 10 residues. CDR1 and CDR2 from the germline V gene are LNHDA and SQIVND (reference sequence). The ends were cut back, 6 bases at V and 9 bases at J, with 8 bases in the middle. CDR3 nucleotides: TGTGCCAGTAGAGCCTCAAAAGCTTTCTTT. This codes for CASRASKAFF.

V is TRBV5-4 and J is TRBJ1-2, with TRBD1 identical over 7 bases. V lost 6 bases and J lost 7; bases outside the gene matches: 9. CDR3 length equals 13 residues. CDR1 and CDR2 (germline): SGHNT, YYREEE (reference sequence). The CDR3 here is CASIGGGDSGYTF. The CDR3 DNA is TGTGCCAGCATCGGAGGGGGCGATTCTGGCTACACCTTC.